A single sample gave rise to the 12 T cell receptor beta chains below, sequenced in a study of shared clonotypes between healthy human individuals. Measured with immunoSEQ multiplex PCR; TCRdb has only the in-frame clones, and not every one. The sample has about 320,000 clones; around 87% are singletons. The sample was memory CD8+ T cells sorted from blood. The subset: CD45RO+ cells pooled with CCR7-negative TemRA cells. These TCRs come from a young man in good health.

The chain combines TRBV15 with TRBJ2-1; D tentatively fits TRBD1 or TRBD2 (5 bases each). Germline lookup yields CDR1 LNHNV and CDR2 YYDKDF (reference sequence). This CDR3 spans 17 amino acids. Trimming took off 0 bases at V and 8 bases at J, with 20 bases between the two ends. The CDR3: CATSRDRIRLVGDEQFF. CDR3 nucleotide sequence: TGTGCCACCAGCAGAGACCGAATCAGGCTCGTGGGGGATGAGCAGTTCTTC. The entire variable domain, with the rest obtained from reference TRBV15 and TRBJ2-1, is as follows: DAMVIQNPRYQVTQFGKPVTLSCSQTLNHNVMYWYQQKSSQAPKLLFHYYDKDFNNEADTPDNFQSRRPNTSFCFLDIRSPGLGDTAMYLCATSRDRIRLVGDEQFFGPGTRLTVL.

The CDR3 sequence: CAISESRGLAGGPDLGQYF. CDR3 coding DNA: TGTGCCATCAGTGAGTCGAGGGGACTAGCGGGAGGGCCCGACCTGGGGCAGTACTTC. J is TRBJ2-7 and V is TRBV10-3, with 16 nucleotides matching TRBD2. CDR3 length: 19 amino acids. V was clipped by 0 bases and J by 9 bases; unmatched bases: 14. The germline V gene has CDR1 ENHRY and CDR2 SYGVKD.

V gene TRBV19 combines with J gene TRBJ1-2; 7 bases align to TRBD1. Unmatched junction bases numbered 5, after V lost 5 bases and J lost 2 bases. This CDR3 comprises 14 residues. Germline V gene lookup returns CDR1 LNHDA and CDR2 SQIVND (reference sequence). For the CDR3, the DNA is TGTGCCAGTAGTTTCCCAGGGGGGAACTATGGCTACACCTTC. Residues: CASSFPGGNYGYTF.

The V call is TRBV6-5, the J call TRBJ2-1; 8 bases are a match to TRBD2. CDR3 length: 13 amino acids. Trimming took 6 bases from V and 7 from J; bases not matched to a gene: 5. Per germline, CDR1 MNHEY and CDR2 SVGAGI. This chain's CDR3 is CASSGLAGNEQFF. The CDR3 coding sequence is TGTGCCAGCAGCGGACTAGCTGGGAATGAGCAGTTCTTC.

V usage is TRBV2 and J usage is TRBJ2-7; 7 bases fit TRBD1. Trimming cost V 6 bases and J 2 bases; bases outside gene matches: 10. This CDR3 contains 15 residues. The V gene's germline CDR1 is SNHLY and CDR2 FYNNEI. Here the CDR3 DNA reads TGTGCCAGCAGATCCGTTGACAGGGACCCCTACGAGCAGTACTTC. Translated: CASRSVDRDPYEQYF.

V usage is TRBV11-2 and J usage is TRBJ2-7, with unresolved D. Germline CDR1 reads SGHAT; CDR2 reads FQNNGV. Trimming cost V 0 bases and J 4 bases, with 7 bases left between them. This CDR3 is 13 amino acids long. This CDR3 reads CASSLEIPYEQYF. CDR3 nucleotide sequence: TGTGCCAGCAGCTTAGAAATCCCGTACGAGCAGTACTTC.

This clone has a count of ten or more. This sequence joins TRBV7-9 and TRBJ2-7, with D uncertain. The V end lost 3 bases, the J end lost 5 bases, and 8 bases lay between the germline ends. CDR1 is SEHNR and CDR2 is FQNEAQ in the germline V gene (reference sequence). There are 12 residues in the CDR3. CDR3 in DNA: TGTGCCAGCAGCTTTAATCCAAACGAGCAGTACTTC. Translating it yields CASSFNPNEQYF.

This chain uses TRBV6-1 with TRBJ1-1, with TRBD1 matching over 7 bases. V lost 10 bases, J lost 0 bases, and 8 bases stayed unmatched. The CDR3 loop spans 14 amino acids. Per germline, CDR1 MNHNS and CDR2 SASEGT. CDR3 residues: CATREQGLNTEAFF. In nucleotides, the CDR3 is TGTGCCACCCGGGAACAGGGGCTGAACACTGAAGCTTTCTTT.

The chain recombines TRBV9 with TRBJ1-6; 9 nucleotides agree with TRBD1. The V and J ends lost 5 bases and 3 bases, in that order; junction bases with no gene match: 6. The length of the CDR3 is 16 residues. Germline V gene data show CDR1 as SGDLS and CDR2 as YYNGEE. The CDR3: CASSRDRARYNSPLHF. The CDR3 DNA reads TGTGCCAGCAGTCGGGACAGGGCACGCTATAATTCACCCCTCCACTTT.

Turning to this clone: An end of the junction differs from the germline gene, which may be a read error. CDR3 amino acids: CASSLETGTRTDTQYF. Written as DNA, the CDR3 is TGTGCCAGTAGCTTGGAGACCGGGACACGCACAGATACGCAGTATTTT. The chain recombines TRBV7-2 with TRBJ2-3; perhaps TRBD1 as D (6 bases). Germline values: CDR1 SGHTA, CDR2 FQGNSA. The CDR3 covers 16 residues.

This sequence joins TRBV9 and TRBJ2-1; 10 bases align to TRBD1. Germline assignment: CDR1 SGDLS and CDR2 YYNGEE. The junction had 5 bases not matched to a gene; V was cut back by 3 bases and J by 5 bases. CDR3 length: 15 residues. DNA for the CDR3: TGTGCCAGCAGCGCGACAGGGGGCCTAGACAATGAGCAGTTCTTC. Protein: CASSATGGLDNEQFF. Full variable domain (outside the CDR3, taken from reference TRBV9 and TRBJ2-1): DSGVTQTPKHLITATGQRVTLRCSPRSGDLSVYWYQQSLDQGLQFLIQYYNGEERAKGNILERFSAQQFPDLHSELNLSSLELGDSALYFCASSATGGLDNEQFFGPGTRLTVL.

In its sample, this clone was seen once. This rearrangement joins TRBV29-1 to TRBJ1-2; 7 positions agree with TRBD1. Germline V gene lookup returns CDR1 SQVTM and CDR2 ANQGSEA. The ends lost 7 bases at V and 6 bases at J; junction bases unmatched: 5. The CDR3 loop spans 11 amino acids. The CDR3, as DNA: TGCAGCGGATTGACAGGGAATGGCTACACCTTC. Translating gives CSGLTGNGYTF.